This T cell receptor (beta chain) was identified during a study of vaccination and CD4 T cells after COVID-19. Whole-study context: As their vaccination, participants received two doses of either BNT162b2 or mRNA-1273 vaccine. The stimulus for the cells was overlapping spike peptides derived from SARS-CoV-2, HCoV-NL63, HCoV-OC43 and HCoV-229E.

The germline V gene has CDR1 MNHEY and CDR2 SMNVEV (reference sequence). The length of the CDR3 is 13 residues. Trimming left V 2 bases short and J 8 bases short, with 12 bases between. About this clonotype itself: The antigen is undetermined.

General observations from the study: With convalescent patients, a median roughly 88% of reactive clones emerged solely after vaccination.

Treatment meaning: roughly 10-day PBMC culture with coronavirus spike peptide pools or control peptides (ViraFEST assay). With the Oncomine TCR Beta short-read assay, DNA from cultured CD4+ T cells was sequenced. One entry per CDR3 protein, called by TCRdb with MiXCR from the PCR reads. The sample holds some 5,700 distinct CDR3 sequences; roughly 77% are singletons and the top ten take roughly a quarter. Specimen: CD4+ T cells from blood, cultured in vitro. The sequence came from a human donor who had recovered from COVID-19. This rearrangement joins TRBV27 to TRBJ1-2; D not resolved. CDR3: CASSLQPRGGYTF. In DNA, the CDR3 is TGTGCCAGCAGTTTACAGCCTAGAGGAGGCTACACCTTC.